The 25 T cell receptor beta chains reported below all come from one sample, sequenced in a study of T cells in Graves' hyperthyroidism and ophthalmopathy. Researchers amplified the TCR beta CDR3 regions from RNA transcripts. TCR CDR3 regions were first amplified by RT-PCR with HTBI primers. TCRdb used MiXCR to reprocess the multiplex PCR reads, holding one entry per CDR3 protein. The data contain about 360,000 distinct CDR3 sequences, around a quarter of them singletons. Source material: blood. These TCRs come from a man aged 50 to 59 with Graves' hyperthyroidism.

The chain has TRBV12-3 or TRBV12-4 and TRBJ2-4, with 9 positions matching TRBD2. J lost 6 bases, V lost 7 bases, and 7 bases had no gene match. The CDR3 consists of 14 residues. CDR3 sequence: CASKLAGMGNIQYF. The CDR3 region has the DNA TGTGCCAGCAAGCTAGCGGGAATGGGAAACATTCAGTACTTC.

This clonotype was counted only a few times. The rearrangement joins TRBV27 to TRBJ2-1, with 10 bases identical to TRBD2. Germline loops: CDR1 MNHEY, CDR2 SMNVEV (reference sequence). V was pared by 5 bases and J by 8 bases, with 9 bases of the junction left unmatched. The CDR3 length is 15 residues. CDR3 DNA sequence: TGTGCCAGCAGTCGCCCCCTAGCGGGGGCGGATGAGCAGTTCTTC. This codes for CASSRPLAGADEQFF.

This clonotype was counted only a few times. CDR3 sequence (DNA): TGTGCCAGCAGAGCGGACAGGGCTGGCGTCTACACCTTC. Protein product: CASRADRAGVYTF. This sequence joins TRBV2 and TRBJ1-2; 8 bases fit TRBD1. J gave up 10 bases and V 6 bases, and 10 bases lay outside the gene matches. In germline, CDR1 is SNHLY, CDR2 FYNNEI. The CDR3 covers 13 residues.

This clonotype was seen ten or more times. The chain recombines TRBV11-3 with TRBJ2-3; the match to TRBD1 covers 12 bases. The V gene's germline CDR1 is SGHNT and CDR2 YENEEA. CDR3 length: 15 amino acids. After removal of 6 bases from V and 4 bases from J, the junction contained 5 bases not matched to a gene. The CDR3 spells CASSSGTGGSDTQYF. CDR3 sequence (DNA): TGTGCCAGCAGTTCCGGGACAGGGGGCTCAGATACGCAGTATTTT.

This clonotype was seen only a few times. The chain uses TRBV6-1 and TRBJ2-3; no definite D call. In germline, CDR1 is MNHNS, CDR2 SASEGT. The length of the CDR3 is 13 residues. V lost 3 bases, J lost 4 bases, and 8 bases lay in between. The CDR3 DNA is TGTGCCAGCAGTGACTTGGTGCCAGATACGCAGTATTTT. It translates to CASSDLVPDTQYF.

This clonotype was observed a few times. The chain uses TRBV7-9 and TRBJ2-1; 7 bases fit TRBD2. CDR3 length: 15 amino acids. CDR1 is SEHNR, CDR2 FQNEAQ, per germline (reference sequence). The ends lost 5 bases at V and 9 bases at J; junction bases unmatched: 13. This chain's CDR3 is CASSGGTTTSSEQFF. CDR3 in DNA: TGTGCCAGCAGCGGAGGGACTACCACATCAAGTGAGCAGTTCTTC.

The genes are TRBV10-3 and TRBJ2-7; D remains ambiguous. This CDR3 is built from 11 residues. V was cut by 0 bases and J by 6 bases, with 3 bases left in between. Germline CDR1 and CDR2: ENHRY and SYGVKD. The CDR3 sequence: CAISESGEQYF. The CDR3 DNA sequence: TGTGCCATCAGTGAGTCCGGCGAGCAGTACTTC.

This chain connects TRBV6-1 to TRBJ2-2; 9 positions match TRBD2. Trimming took 7 bases from V and 4 from J; bases not matched to a gene: 19. This CDR3 comprises 19 residues. Germline loops: CDR1 MNHNS, CDR2 SASEGT. CDR3 sequence (DNA): TGTGCCAGCACTCCCTCGGTAGCGGGAGCATACTTGAGCACCGGGGAGCTGTTTTTT. Translating it yields CASTPSVAGAYLSTGELFF.

The chain links TRBV20-1 to TRBJ2-1; TRBD2 matches 12 bases. J was trimmed by 3 bases and V by 3 bases; bases with no gene match: 15. The CDR3 is 19 amino acids. The germline V gene encodes CDR1 DFQATT and CDR2 SNEGSKA (reference sequence). The CDR3 protein is CSASPYFRGLAGNYNEQFF. Written as DNA, the CDR3 is TGCAGTGCTAGCCCTTATTTCCGGGGACTAGCGGGCAACTACAATGAGCAGTTCTTC.

The chain recombines TRBV18 with TRBJ2-5, with D possibly being TRBD1 or TRBD2 (5 bases each). Germline loops: CDR1 KGHSH, CDR2 LQKENI. V shed 2 bases and J shed 7 bases, with 17 bases lying between them. This CDR3 comprises 15 residues. In DNA form, the CDR3 reads TGTGCCAGCTCACCAGTGCAAGAGAGGGGCGGGACCCAGTACTTC. Translating gives CASSPVQERGGTQYF.

This clonotype turned up a few times. V is TRBV14 and J is TRBJ2-7, with D perhaps TRBD2 (5 bases). This CDR3 spans 15 amino acids. The V and J ends lost 8 bases and 3 bases respectively, with 20 bases between them. In germline, CDR1 is SGHDN, CDR2 FVKESK. In DNA, the CDR3 is TGTGCCAGCCATTTAGAGGGAAGCCTGCGCTACGAGCAGTACTTC. It is translated as CASHLEGSLRYEQYF. Full variable domain (missing parts from reference TRBV14 and TRBJ2-7): EAGVTQFPSHSVIEKGQTVTLRCDPISGHDNLYWYRRVMGKEIKFLLHFVKESKQDESGMPNNRFLAERTGGTYSTLKVQPAELEDSGVYFCASHLEGSLRYEQYFGPGTRLTVT.

This clonotype was seen at least ten times. The V gene is TRBV6-1, the J gene TRBJ1-5, with D unclear. Trimming took 3 bases from V and 6 from J, leaving 3 bases between them. Germline V gene data show CDR1 as MNHNS and CDR2 as SASEGT. This CDR3 comprises 11 residues. The CDR3 sequence: CASSDRQPQHF. The CDR3 nucleotides are TGTGCCAGCAGTGACCGTCAGCCCCAGCATTTT.

Only a few counts were recorded for this clonotype. The J gene is TRBJ2-6, the V gene TRBV10-3; D is unresolved. This CDR3 comprises 14 residues. Trimming cost V 3 bases and J 0 bases, with 3 bases left between them. Germline V CDR1 and CDR2: ENHRY, SYGVKD. In nucleotides, the CDR3 is TGTGCCATCAGTGAAAGCTCTGGGGCCAACGTCCTGACTTTC. Protein: CAISESSGANVLTF.

On this clonotype itself: This could be a read error, since a much larger clone is one nucleotide away. V is TRBV5-1 and J is TRBJ2-1, with D possibly called TRBD1 or TRBD2 (5 bases each). The DNA end is a closer match to TRBJ2-7, so the J assignment may be wrong. CDR1 SGHRS and CDR2 YFSETQ come from the germline V gene. The CDR3 totals 13 residues. The CDR3 loop reads CASSLEGRNEQYF. CDR3 DNA: TGCGCCAGCAGCTTGGAGGGACGCAATGAGCAGTACTTC.

Only a few counts were recorded for this clonotype. A read error may produce the germline difference seen at one junction end. The DNA for the CDR3 is TGTGCCAGCAGCCCCGGACTAGCGGGGTTCTCCTACGAGCGGTACTTC. It is translated as CASSPGLAGFSYERYF. The V gene is TRBV11-2, the J gene TRBJ2-7; 12 nucleotides align to TRBD2. The germline V gene encodes CDR1 SGHAT and CDR2 FQNNGV. The CDR3 covers 16 residues.

This clonotype showed up many times. This chain connects TRBV7-3 to TRBJ2-2; 9 bases are a match to TRBD2. The CDR3 is 18 amino acids. V was clipped by 2 bases and J by 0 bases; unmatched bases: 7. The germline V gene has CDR1 SGHTA and CDR2 FQGTGA. The CDR3 DNA sequence: TGTGCCAGCAGCTTATTAGCGGGAGCCAACACGAACACCGGGGAGCTGTTTTTT. It is translated as CASSLLAGANTNTGELFF.

Concerning this clonotype itself: This sequence may be a read error, since a much larger clone differs from it by one base. This chain connects TRBV2 to TRBJ2-7; D gene uncertain. The germline V gene has CDR1 SNHLY and CDR2 FYNNEI. This CDR3 is 13 amino acids long. V was shortened by 4 bases and J by 5 bases, with 12 bases between the two germline ends. CDR3 coding DNA: TGTGCCAGCAGTGTAAAAGATACCCACGAGCAGTACTTC. Amino acid sequence: CASSVKDTHEQYF.

The rearrangement links TRBV19 to TRBJ1-5, with no clear D. The CDR3 has 14 residues. Trimming took off 9 bases at V and 4 bases at J, with 16 bases between the two ends. Looked up from germline, CDR1 is LNHDA and CDR2 is SQIVND (reference sequence). CDR3 residues: CASQGFGENQPQHF. The DNA of the CDR3 is TGTGCCAGCCAAGGATTTGGGGAAAATCAGCCCCAGCATTTT.

The chain links TRBV14 to TRBJ2-1; no definite D call. The V end lost 0 bases, the J end lost 4 bases, and 7 bases lay between the germline ends. Germline assignment: CDR1 SGHDN and CDR2 FVKESK. The CDR3 is 14 amino acids. DNA of the CDR3: TGTGCCAGCAGCCAAGATTTGATATACAATGAGCAGTTCTTC. Residues: CASSQDLIYNEQFF.

The chain is built from TRBV7-2 and TRBJ1-5; D unresolved. CDR1 and CDR2 from the germline V gene are SGHTA and FQGNSA. V lost 2 bases and J lost 5, with 7 bases in between. The CDR3 length is 13 residues. DNA for the CDR3: TGTGCCAGCAGCTTATTCTGGGATCAGCCCCAGCATTTT. The encoded protein is CASSLFWDQPQHF.

This clonotype was seen at least ten times. The chain recombines TRBV28 with TRBJ2-3; maybe TRBD1 (5 bases). CDR1 and CDR2 from the germline V gene are MDHEN and SYDVKM. The V end lost 2 bases, the J end lost 4 bases, and 13 bases lay between the germline ends. CDR3 length: 15 amino acids. This chain's CDR3 is CASSLQGRKADTQYF. CDR3 DNA sequence: TGTGCCAGCAGTTTACAGGGAAGGAAGGCAGATACGCAGTATTTT.

The table lists this clonotype with many counts. This chain uses TRBV30 with TRBJ1-1; 9 bases fit TRBD1. The CDR3 loop spans 14 amino acids. Per the germline V gene, CDR1 is GTSNPN and CDR2 is SVGIG (reference sequence). The J segment lost 6 bases and the V segment lost 2 bases, leaving 7 bases of the junction unmatched. This CDR3 is CAWSLQGARAEAFF. As DNA, the CDR3 is TGTGCCTGGAGTTTACAGGGGGCAAGGGCTGAAGCTTTCTTT.

The DNA for the CDR3 is TGTGCCAGCGAAGTGACAGCTAATAATTCACCCCTCCACTTT. It yields the protein CASEVTANNSPLHF. This chain joins TRBV2 and TRBJ1-6; D might be TRBD1 (5 bases). Germline-derived CDR1 and CDR2 are SNHLY and FYNNEI. This CDR3 region has 14 residues. V dropped 8 bases and J dropped 5 bases, with 13 bases sitting between them. Full variable domain (rest looked up from reference TRBV2 and TRBJ1-6): EPEVTQTPSHQVTQMGQEVILRCVPISNHLYFYWYRQILGQKVEFLVSFYNNEISEKSEIFDDQFSVERPDGSNFTLKIRSTKLEDSAMYFCASEVTANNSPLHFGNGTRLTVT.

This clonotype was found a few times. The chain is built from TRBV30 and TRBJ2-5; D is uncertain. Trimming shortened V by 0 bases and J by 5 bases, and 4 bases separated the two germline ends. The CDR3 runs 11 residues. Per germline, CDR1 GTSNPN and CDR2 SVGIG (reference sequence). The CDR3 DNA sequence: TGTGCCTGGAGTGTATTGGAGACCCAGTACTTC. It codes for CAWSVLETQYF.

The table lists this clonotype with a few counts. V gene TRBV20-1 combines with J gene TRBJ1-5; 9 bases are a match to TRBD1. Germline CDR1 is DFQATT and CDR2 is SNEGSKA (reference sequence). The CDR3 spans 15 residues. The trim removed 1 base at V and 4 bases at J, leaving 5 bases unmatched. CDR3 sequence (DNA): TGCAGTGCTAGAGTGGGAGGGACAGGGAATCAGCCCCAGCATTTT. It is translated as CSARVGGTGNQPQHF.